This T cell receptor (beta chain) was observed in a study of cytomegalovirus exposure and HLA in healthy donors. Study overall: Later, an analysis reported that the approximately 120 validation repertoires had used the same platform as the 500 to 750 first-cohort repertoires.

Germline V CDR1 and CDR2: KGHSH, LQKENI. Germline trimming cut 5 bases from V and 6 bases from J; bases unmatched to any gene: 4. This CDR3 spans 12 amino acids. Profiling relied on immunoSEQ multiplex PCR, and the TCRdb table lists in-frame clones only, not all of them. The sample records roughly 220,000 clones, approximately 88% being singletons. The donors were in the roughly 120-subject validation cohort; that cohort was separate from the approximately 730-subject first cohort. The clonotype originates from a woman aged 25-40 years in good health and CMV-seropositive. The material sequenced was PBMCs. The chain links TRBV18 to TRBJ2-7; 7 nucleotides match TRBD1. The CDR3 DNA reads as TGTGCCAGCTCAACTCCAGGGGGCGAGCAGTACTTC. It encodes CASSTPGGEQYF.